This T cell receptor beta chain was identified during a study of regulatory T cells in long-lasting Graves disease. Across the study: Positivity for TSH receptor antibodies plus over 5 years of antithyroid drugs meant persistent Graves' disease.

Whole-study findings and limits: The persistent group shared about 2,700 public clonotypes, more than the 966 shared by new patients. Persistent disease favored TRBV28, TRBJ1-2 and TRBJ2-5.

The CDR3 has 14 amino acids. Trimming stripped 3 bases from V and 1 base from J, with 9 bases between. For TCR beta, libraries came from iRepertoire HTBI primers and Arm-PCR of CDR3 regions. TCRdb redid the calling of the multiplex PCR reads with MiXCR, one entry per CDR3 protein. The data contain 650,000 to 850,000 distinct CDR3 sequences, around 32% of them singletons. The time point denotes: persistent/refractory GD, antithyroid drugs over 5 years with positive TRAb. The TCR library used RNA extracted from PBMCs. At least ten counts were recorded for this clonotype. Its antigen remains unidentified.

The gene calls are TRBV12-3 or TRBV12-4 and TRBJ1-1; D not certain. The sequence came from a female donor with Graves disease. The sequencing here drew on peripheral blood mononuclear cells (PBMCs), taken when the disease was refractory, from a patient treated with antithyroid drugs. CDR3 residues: CASSFSQSNTEAFF. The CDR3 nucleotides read TGTGCCAGCAGTTTTAGCCAGTCGAACACTGAAGCTTTCTTT.